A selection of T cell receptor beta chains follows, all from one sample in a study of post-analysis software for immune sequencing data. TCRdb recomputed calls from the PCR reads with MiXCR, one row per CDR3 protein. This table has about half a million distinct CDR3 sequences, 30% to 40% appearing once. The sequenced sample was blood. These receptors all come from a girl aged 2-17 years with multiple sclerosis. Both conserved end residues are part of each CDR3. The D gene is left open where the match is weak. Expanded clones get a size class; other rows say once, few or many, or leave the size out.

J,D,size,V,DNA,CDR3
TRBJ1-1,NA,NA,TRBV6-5,TGTGCCAGCAGGCGCAATGGGGGGATGAACACTGAAGCTTTCTTT,CASRRNGGMNTEAFF
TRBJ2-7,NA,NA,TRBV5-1,TGCGCCAGCAGCTCGACCGGGACAACTTCCTACGAGCAGTACTTC,CASSSTGTTSYEQYF
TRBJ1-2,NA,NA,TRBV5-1,TGCGCCAGCAGCTTGGGGGAAGGGGATGGCTACACCTTC,CASSLGEGDGYTF
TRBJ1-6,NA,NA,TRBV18,TGTGCCAGCTCACCACTGGGCAGAACACCGAGCTCCTATAATTCACCCCTCCACTTT,CASSPLGRTPSSYNSPLHF
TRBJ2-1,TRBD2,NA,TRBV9,TGTGCCAGCAGCGTAGCTATCGTGGCTAGCGGGGACAATGAGCAGTTCTTC,CASSVAIVASGDNEQFF
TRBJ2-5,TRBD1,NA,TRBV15,TGTGCCACCACTAGAGACAGGGGGAAGGTCAGTGAGCAGTACTTC,CATTRDRGKVSEQYF
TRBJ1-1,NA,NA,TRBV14,TGTGCCAGCAGCCACCGTGCAGGGGAAGGTGCTGAAGCTTTCTTT,CASSHRAGEGAEAFF
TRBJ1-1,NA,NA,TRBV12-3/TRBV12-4,TGTGCCAGCAGTTTAAGGGGGGAGGCTTTCTTT,CASSLRGEAFF
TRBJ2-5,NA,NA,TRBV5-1,TGCGCCAGCAGCCCCCTGGCCACAACAGTTCAAGAGACCCAGTACTTC,CASSPLATTVQETQYF
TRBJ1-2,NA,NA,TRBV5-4,TGTGCCAGCAGCTTGAGTACAGGGAATGGCTACACCTTC,CASSLSTGNGYTF
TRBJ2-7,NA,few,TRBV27,TGTGCCAGTAAGCTAGGGGGATCCTACGAGCAGTACTTC,CASKLGGSYEQYF
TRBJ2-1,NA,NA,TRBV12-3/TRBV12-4,TGTGCCAGCAGTGCGGGACATTCCTACAATGAGCAGTTCTTC,CASSAGHSYNEQFF
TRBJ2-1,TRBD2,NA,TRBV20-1,TGCAGTGCTAATCCGGCGGGGGGGCACAATGAGCAGTTCTTC,CSANPAGGHNEQFF
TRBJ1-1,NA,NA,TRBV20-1,TGCAGTGCTAGAGTGGCAGGGTCTGAAGCTTTCTTT,CSARVAGSEAFF